This TCR beta chain was profiled in a study of control samples from healthy donors and cancer patients. In this sample, this clone turned up a few times. This CDR3 spans 15 amino acids. From germline, CDR1 is KGHSH and CDR2 LQKENI. Trimming removed 8 bases from V and 4 bases from J; junction bases left unmatched: 11. TCRdb keeps only in-frame clones here, not all; method: immunoSEQ multiplex PCR. The sample carries some 120,000 clones, 80% to 90% recorded once. The receptor's source is a woman aged 50 to 60 with colorectal cancer. The specimen sequenced was PBMCs. This chain joins TRBV18 and TRBJ2-7; 10 bases line up with TRBD2. The CDR3 reads CASASGGANKYEQYF. The CDR3 DNA sequence: TGTGCCAGCGCGAGCGGGGGGGCCAATAAGTACGAGCAGTACTTC.